The sequence of this T cell receptor (beta chain) was determined in a study of shared T cell receptors in the human thymus. The repertoire was sequenced with immunoSEQ multiplex PCR; TCRdb's copy has only in-frame clones and lacks some. The table shows over 450,000 clones, with approximately 78% occurring only once. The germline gives CDR1 MDHEN, CDR2 SYDVKM. The V and J ends lost 2 bases and 8 bases, in that order; junction bases with no gene match: 17. The CDR3 has 18 residues. The same sample was also used in a study of human thymus T cells. That publication notes: Apparent bias marked the V and J gene usage of thymic and blood repertoires.

This receptor was identified in a boy younger than two with a congenital heart defect. This rearrangement joins TRBV28 to TRBJ2-1; TRBD2 matches at 8 bases. Sequenced material: thymocytes. This CDR3 is CASSLTPDGTSSGDEQFF. In nucleotides, the CDR3 is TGTGCCAGCAGTTTAACCCCCGATGGGACTAGTAGTGGGGATGAGCAGTTCTTC.